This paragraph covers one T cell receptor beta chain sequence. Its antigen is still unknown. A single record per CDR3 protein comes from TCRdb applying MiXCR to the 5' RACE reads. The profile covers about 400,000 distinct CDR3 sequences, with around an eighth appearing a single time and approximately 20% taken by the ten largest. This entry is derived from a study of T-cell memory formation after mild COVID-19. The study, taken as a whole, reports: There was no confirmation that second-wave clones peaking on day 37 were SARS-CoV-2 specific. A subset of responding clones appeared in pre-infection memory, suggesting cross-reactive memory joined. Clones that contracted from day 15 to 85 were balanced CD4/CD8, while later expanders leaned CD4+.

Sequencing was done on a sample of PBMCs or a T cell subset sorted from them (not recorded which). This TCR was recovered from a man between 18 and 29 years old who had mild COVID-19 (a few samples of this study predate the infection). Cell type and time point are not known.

The CDR3 is CASSHRAAETQYF. In nucleotides, the CDR3 is TGTGCCAGCAGCCACAGGGCGGCAGAGACCCAGTACTTC. The gene calls are TRBV28 and TRBJ2-5; D perhaps matches TRBD1 (6 bases). Germline V CDR1 and CDR2: MDHEN, SYDVKM. This CDR3 is 13 amino acids long. V was pared by 6 bases and J by 4 bases, with 12 bases between.